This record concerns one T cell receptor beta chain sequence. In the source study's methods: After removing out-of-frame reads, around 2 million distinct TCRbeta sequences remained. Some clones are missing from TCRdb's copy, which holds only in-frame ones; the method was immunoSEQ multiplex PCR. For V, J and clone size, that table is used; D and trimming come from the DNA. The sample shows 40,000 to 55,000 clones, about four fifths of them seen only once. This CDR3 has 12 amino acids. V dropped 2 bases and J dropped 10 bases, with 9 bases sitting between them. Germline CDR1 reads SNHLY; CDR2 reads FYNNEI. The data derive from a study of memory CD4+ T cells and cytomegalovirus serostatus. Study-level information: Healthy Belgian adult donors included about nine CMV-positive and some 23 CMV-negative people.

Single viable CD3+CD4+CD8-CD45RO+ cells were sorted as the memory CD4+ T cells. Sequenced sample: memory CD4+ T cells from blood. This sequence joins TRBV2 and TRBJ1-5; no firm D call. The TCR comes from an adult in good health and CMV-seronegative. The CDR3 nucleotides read TGTGCCAGCAGTGAACTTAATAGTCCCCAGCATTTT. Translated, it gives CASSELNSPQHF.